A single sample is the source of the 6 T cell receptor beta chains below, sequenced in a study of blood T cell repertoires in COVID-19. TCRdb's copy holds only in-frame clones and misses some; the assay was immunoSEQ multiplex PCR. The profile shows about 460,000 clones, 88% of them singletons. The sample taken for sequencing was PBMCs or T cells enriched from blood (not recorded which). The receptors stem from a woman aged 55 to 70 who had recovered from COVID-19.

The V call is TRBV2, the J call TRBJ1-4, with D hard to call. With 7 bases removed from V and 2 bases from J, the gap between germline ends came to 11 bases. The germline CDR1 and CDR2 sequences are SNHLY and FYNNEI. This CDR3 has 14 residues. This CDR3 reads CASTTGRTNEKLFF. The CDR3 DNA follows: TGTGCCAGCACGACTGGGAGGACTAATGAAAAACTGTTTTTT.

A remark on this clone: Other nucleotide sequences from this sample produce the same CDR3. This rearrangement joins TRBV5-1 to TRBJ2-5, with D unresolved. Germline-derived CDR1 and CDR2 are SGHRS and YFSETQ. V was shortened by 0 bases and J by 3 bases, with 9 bases between the two germline ends. The CDR3 has 14 amino acids. CDR3: CASSLVAGEETQYF. The CDR3 DNA reads as TGCGCCAGCAGCTTGGTAGCTGGCGAAGAGACCCAGTACTTC.

The V and J genes are TRBV3-1 (or the pseudogene TRBV3-2) and TRBJ2-1; 10 bases map to TRBD2. The CDR3 extends over 18 amino acids. The V segment lost 1 base and the J segment 6 bases; nucleotides outside the gene matches: 12. Looked up from germline, CDR1 is LGHDT and CDR2 is YNNKEL (reference sequence). The CDR3 region is CASSQARWASGGRNEQFF. In DNA, the CDR3 is TGTGCCAGCAGCCAAGCCCGGTGGGCTAGCGGGGGCCGCAATGAGCAGTTCTTC.

The chain recombines TRBV4-1 with TRBJ2-7; D is possibly TRBD2 (7 bases). There are 15 residues in the CDR3. Germline V lookup: CDR1 MGHRA, CDR2 YSYEKL. V shed 0 bases and J shed 1 base, with 10 bases lying between them. The chain's CDR3 is CASSQEGGRSYEQYF. In nucleotides, the CDR3 is TGCGCCAGCAGCCAAGAGGGGGGGCGATCCTACGAGCAGTACTTC.

The genes are TRBV6-5 and TRBJ1-1; D possibly corresponds to TRBD1 (5 bases). With 7 bases removed from V and 5 bases from J, the gap between germline ends came to 14 bases. The CDR3 covers 13 residues. The germline gives CDR1 MNHEY, CDR2 SVGAGI. The CDR3 DNA reads as TGTGCCAGCACCTTTGGCGGGGGGACTGAAGCTTTCTTT. Protein: CASTFGGGTEAFF.

This chain links TRBV10-3 with TRBJ2-7; D perhaps matches TRBD2 (6 bases). The V gene lost 4 bases and the J gene lost 4 bases, with 8 bases spanning the gap. The CDR3 runs 12 residues. The germline CDR1 and CDR2 sequences are ENHRY and SYGVKD. CDR3 residues: CAISVRGYEQYF. In nucleotides, the CDR3 is TGTGCCATCAGTGTACGGGGGTACGAGCAGTACTTC.